This T cell receptor beta chain appears in the sequencing data of a study of blood T cell repertoires in COVID-19. Whole-study context: From the United States, Italy and Spain came samples of acute and convalescent COVID-19. The analysed material was cDNA or gDNA that came from T cells, B-cell-depleted T cells, or PBMCs.

Germline V gene lookup returns CDR1 MNHEY and CDR2 SVGAGI. V lost 6 bases to trimming and J lost 8 bases; unmatched junction nucleotides: 7. The CDR3 sequence is 14 residues long. Per the original methods: Researchers report that nucleated cell counts were estimated from reference gene primer amplification. Clones were sequenced by immunoSEQ multiplex PCR, and TCRdb holds only the in-frame ones, with some missing. From that table come the V and J calls and clone size; the DNA was used to work out D and trimming. The data contain approximately 100,000 clones, around 90% of them singletons. The genes are TRBV6-5 and TRBJ1-6; 7 positions match TRBD1. The source of this sequence is a human donor in a cohort sampled during active COVID-19. The sequenced sample consisted of peripheral blood. The CDR3 DNA reads TGTGCCAGCAGCCAGGGGGGAGTTCATTCACCCCTCCACTTT. This translates into CASSQGGVHSPLHF.